This T cell receptor beta chain was identified in a study of T cell repertoires in cytomegalovirus infection. One entry per CDR3 protein results from TCRdb running MiXCR on the reads. This table has fewer than 650,000 distinct CDR3 sequences, 40% appearing once. This CDR3 contains 17 residues. In germline, CDR1 is MGHRA, CDR2 YSYEKL. Trimming took off 0 bases at V and 6 bases at J, with 18 bases between the two ends. Overall study findings and caveats: Dominating the ex vivo response were HLA-C-restricted CMV-specific TCR beta clonotypes.

In this sample, this clonotype turned up a few times. What it binds is unknown. The chain has TRBV4-1 and TRBJ2-1; possible D gene TRBD1, 6 bases. The sequenced sample was cultured PBMCs, obtained from culture after CMV antigen stimulation. The TCR sequence derives from a human donor in good health (CMV status not recorded). Some clones in this sample may be carry-over from other donors' samples. As DNA, the CDR3 is TGCGCCAGCAGCCAAGATTGGGTACCCCGAGGGGGCAATGAGCAGTTCTTC. This translates into CASSQDWVPRGGNEQFF.